Below, 9 T cell receptor beta chains from the same sample are listed, as sequenced in a study of blood T cell repertoires in COVID-19. Repertoires were generated with immunoSEQ multiplex PCR, while TCRdb's copy carries only in-frame clones and drops some. The sample includes roughly 130,000 clones, 86% of them seen just once. What was sequenced was PBMCs or T cells enriched from blood (not recorded which). The receptors derive from a woman aged 50 to 65 who had recovered from COVID-19.

The chain has TRBV27 and TRBJ1-1; D is unresolved. The V end was cut by 0 bases, the J end by 4 bases, with 3 bases between. The CDR3 extends over 12 amino acids. CDR1 and CDR2 from the germline V gene are MNHEY and SMNVEV (reference sequence). The CDR3 protein is CASSLSGTEAFF. The CDR3 nucleotides read TGTGCCAGCAGTTTATCCGGCACTGAAGCTTTCTTT.

At least ten counts were recorded for this clone. This rearrangement joins TRBV4-3 to TRBJ2-1; D may be TRBD1 (6 bases). This CDR3 spans 13 amino acids. Germline V CDR1 and CDR2: LGHNA, YSLEER. The V end was cut by 1 base, the J end by 10 bases, with 11 bases between. The DNA of the CDR3 is TGCGCCAGCAGCCAAGTGGGACAAAAGGAGCAGTTCTTC. This sequence encodes CASSQVGQKEQFF.

CDR3 region: CASSMVEQGGEPQHF. CDR3 nucleotide sequence: TGTGCCAGTAGTATGGTGGAACAGGGTGGGGAGCCCCAGCATTTT. The chain has TRBV19 and TRBJ1-5; D perhaps matches TRBD1 (6 bases). From germline, CDR1 is LNHDA and CDR2 SQIVND (reference sequence). V gave up 3 bases and J gave up 8 bases, with 17 bases separating them. This CDR3 has 15 residues.

The chain couples TRBV5-1 to TRBJ2-3; 12 nucleotides agree with TRBD2. The germline CDR1 and CDR2 sequences are SGHRS and YFSETQ. Losses at the gene ends were 4 bases for V and 6 bases for J; bases not matched to a gene: 15. The CDR3 has 18 residues. The CDR3 DNA is TGCGCCAGCAGCGGACCCACTAGCGGGGGGCCCTCGTGGGATACGCAGTATTTT. Amino acids: CASSGPTSGGPSWDTQYF.

The CDR3 is CAYRLAGGMNEQFF. DNA of the CDR3: TGTGCCTACCGACTAGCGGGGGGGATGAATGAGCAGTTCTTC. This sequence joins TRBV30 and TRBJ2-1; 14 bases are a match to TRBD2. This CDR3 is built from 14 residues. Germline V gives CDR1 GTSNPN, CDR2 SVGIG (reference sequence). V was pared by 7 bases and J by 7 bases, with 6 bases of the junction left unmatched.

This clone was seen only once. The chain recombines TRBV6-2 or TRBV6-3 with TRBJ2-2; TRBD1 agrees at 9 bases. CDR1 and CDR2 from the germline V gene are MNHEY and SVGEGT. Losses at the gene ends were 4 bases for V and 0 bases for J; bases not matched to a gene: 6. The CDR3 covers 17 residues. Here the CDR3 DNA reads TGTGCCAGCAGTTCCACCCGGACAGGGGCGAACACCGGGGAGCTGTTTTTT. This gives the protein CASSSTRTGANTGELFF.

J is TRBJ2-1 and V is TRBV7-3, with 7 bases identical to TRBD2. V trimming: 1 base; J trimming: 9 bases; junction bases outside the gene matches: 9. Germline V gene lookup returns CDR1 SGHTA and CDR2 FQGTGA. The CDR3 is made up of 15 amino acids. The DNA for the CDR3 is TGTGCCAGCAGCTTAATCGGGGGGTCCAACGGTGAGCAGTTCTTC. It is translated as CASSLIGGSNGEQFF.

This clone was recorded only once. The V call is TRBV18, the J call TRBJ1-2; D uncertain. This CDR3 spans 11 amino acids. V was clipped by 3 bases and J by 6 bases, with 5 bases between them. CDR1 is KGHSH, CDR2 LQKENI, per germline. This chain's CDR3 is CASSPFDGYTF. The CDR3 bases are TGTGCCAGCTCACCCTTTGATGGCTACACCTTC. Using reference TRBV18 and TRBJ1-2 for the parts outside the CDR3, the full variable domain is NAGVMQNPRHLVRRRGQEARLRCSPMKGHSHVYWYRQLPEEGLKFMVYLQKENIIDESGMPKERFSAEFPKEGPSILRIQQVVRGDSAAYFCASSPFDGYTFGSGTRLTVV.

CDR3 nucleotides: TGTGCCAGCAGACGAGACAGCTATGGCTACACCTTC. It translates to CASRRDSYGYTF. The chain combines TRBV7-8 with TRBJ1-2; D perhaps matches TRBD1 (5 bases). V lost 6 bases and J 4 bases, leaving 9 bases between the germline ends. The CDR3 sequence is 12 residues long. Germline values: CDR1 SGHVS, CDR2 FQNEAQ. The entire variable domain, with the rest obtained from reference TRBV7-8 and TRBJ1-2, is as follows: GAGVSQSPRYKVAKRGQDVALRCDPISGHVSLFWYQQALGQGPEFLTYFQNEAQLDKSGLPSDRFFAERPEGSVSTLKIQRTQQEDSAVYLCASRRDSYGYTFGSGTRLTVV.